A single T cell receptor beta chain is shown here with its context. Its antigen is undetermined. This sample is drawn from a study of T-cell reconstitution after alpha-beta-depleted transplantation in children. Findings of the study overall: Two months or so post-transplant, alpha-beta T cells reportedly derived from several hundred expanded graft clones. A year post-transplant, T-cell counts and diversity derived mostly from newly produced T cells. Surviving recipient T cells and thymic progenitors produced the high day-60 TCRbeta diversity seen in some patients.

This CDR3 comprises 14 residues. CDR1 and CDR2 from the germline V gene are MDHEN and SYDVKM. With V trimmed by 6 bases and J by 11 bases, 11 bases remained unmatched. Unique molecular identifiers were incorporated during preparation of the TCRbeta library. Each CDR3 protein is one row after TCRdb ran MiXCR on the PCR reads. The top ten hold about 28% of the sample, which has about 1,000,000 distinct CDR3 sequences, around 30% seen once. The clonotype originates from a boy less than two years old who had a stem cell transplant for SCID, so the T cells may come from the graft donor. V usage is TRBV28 and J usage is TRBJ2-7, with 12 bases that match TRBD1. Here the sequenced sample was PBMCs, mostly from graft donor cells, taken 360 days after TCRalphabeta/CD19-depleted stem cell transplant. In DNA form, the CDR3 reads TGTGCCAGCAGATCCGGGACAGGGGGCCCAGAGGAGTACTTC. Its translation is CASRSGTGGPEEYF.